The clone carrying this TCR beta chain was picked up a small number of times. Its antigen is currently unknown. cDNA reverse transcribed from extracted RNA served as the sequencing template. Some clones are missing from TCRdb's copy, which holds only in-frame ones; the method was immunoSEQ multiplex PCR. The repertoire holds about 14,000 clones, with about 60% as singletons. The entry originates in a study of CD8+ T cells in alopecia areata. Turning to the study itself: Tofacitinib administration to treated patients was oral, at 5 to 10 mg twice daily.

Those with alopecia areata gave lesional scalp punch biopsies and peripheral blood. Study-wide findings and caveats: Sequenced scalp T cells also include alphabeta T cells resident in normal skin.

CDR3 length: 14 amino acids. Germline-derived CDR1 and CDR2 are MDHEN and SYDVKM. The V end lost 3 bases, the J end lost 4 bases, and 12 bases lay between the germline ends. The origin of this receptor is a human donor with alopecia areata. This specimen was skin, taken at week 0. The chain is built from TRBV28 and TRBJ1-2, with D maybe TRBD1 (5 bases). CDR3 bases: TGTGCCAGCAGTTTGTATAGGGACCCCTATGGCTACACCTTC. As protein: CASSLYRDPYGYTF.